This TCR beta chain comes out of a study of blood T cell repertoires in COVID-19. In the study overall: The United States, Italy and Spain provided the acute and convalescent COVID-19 samples. PBMCs, B-cell-depleted T cells, or T cells provided the cDNA or gDNA that made up the material.

The J segment lost 7 bases and the V segment lost 0 bases, leaving 16 bases of the junction unmatched. CDR3 length: 18 residues. Looked up from germline, CDR1 is SGHTA and CDR2 is FQGTGA. Original analysis: Scientists estimated how many nucleated cells there were by amplifying reference gene primers. The repertoire was sequenced with immunoSEQ multiplex PCR; TCRdb's copy has only in-frame clones and lacks some. That table supplies the V and J calls and clone size; D and trimming were determined from the DNA. This table holds 21,000 or so clones, about 93% found once. Specimen: peripheral blood. The chain has TRBV7-3 and TRBJ1-1; 8 nucleotides align to TRBD1. The receptor was isolated from a human donor in a cohort sampled during active COVID-19. The CDR3 here is CASSLTYDRGWAPLEAFF. The DNA of the CDR3 is TGTGCCAGCAGCTTAACATATGACAGGGGTTGGGCCCCCCTTGAAGCTTTCTTT.